Each of the 11 T cell receptor beta chains below was sequenced from the same sample in a study of blood T cell repertoires in COVID-19. Generated by immunoSEQ multiplex PCR, the TCRdb table keeps only in-frame clones and is missing some. This table has some 170,000 clones, about 85% appearing once. Sequenced sample: peripheral blood. The receptor source for this set is a woman aged 60-70 years with acute or convalescent COVID-19.

A few counts support this clone. The V and J genes are TRBV30 and TRBJ1-2, with a weak D call TRBD1 (5 bases). This CDR3 is 11 amino acids long. The germline CDR1 and CDR2 sequences are GTSNPN and SVGIG (reference sequence). Deletions cut 8 bases from V and 6 bases from J, with 13 bases between. The CDR3 DNA sequence: TGTGCCGCCGGCGGGGGACATGGCTACACCTTC. Protein: CAAGGGHGYTF.

This chain uses TRBV5-1 with TRBJ2-1; maybe TRBD2 (6 bases). Germline CDR1 and CDR2: SGHRS and YFSETQ. CDR3 length: 15 residues. The V end was cut by 3 bases, the J end by 0 bases, with 10 bases between. The CDR3 loop is CASSSDGSSYNEQFF. CDR3 nucleotide sequence: TGCGCCAGCAGCTCGGACGGGAGCTCCTACAATGAGCAGTTCTTC.

This clone has only a few counts. V and J are TRBV18 and TRBJ1-5; no clear D. Between the trimmed V and J ends, which lost 3 bases and 4 bases, there was a span of 7 bases. From germline, CDR1 is KGHSH and CDR2 LQKENI. The CDR3 has 13 residues. The CDR3 DNA sequence: TGTGCCAGCTCACCGTCTGAGAATCAGCCCCAGCATTTT. Translation: CASSPSENQPQHF.

V and J are TRBV10-3 and TRBJ1-6; the match to TRBD1 covers 7 bases. The length of the CDR3 is 14 residues. Trimming at V came to 2 bases and at J to 6 bases, leaving 1 base not matched to a gene. CDR1 and CDR2 (germline): ENHRY, SYGVKD. Here the CDR3 DNA reads TGTGCCATCAGTGAGAACAGGGGTAATTCACCCCTCCACTTT. It yields the protein CAISENRGNSPLHF.

The chain combines TRBV7-8 with TRBJ1-2, with 12 bases lining up with TRBD1. The CDR3 is 14 amino acids. Germline V CDR1 and CDR2: SGHVS, FQNEAQ. V dropped 5 bases and J dropped 9; count of bases not matched to a gene: 7. The CDR3 is CASSVGTGGPSYTF. DNA of the CDR3: TGTGCCAGCAGCGTAGGGACAGGGGGCCCCAGCTACACCTTC.

The V call is TRBV19, the J call TRBJ1-1; D uncertain. The germline V and J ends were trimmed by 5 bases and 4 bases, with 14 bases remaining between them. Germline loops: CDR1 LNHDA, CDR2 SQIVND (reference sequence). This CDR3 region has 14 residues. CDR3 in DNA: TGTGCCAGTAGTGGGAGCCGGATGGGCACTGAAGCTTTCTTT. Protein: CASSGSRMGTEAFF.

V and J are TRBV29-1 and TRBJ2-5; D may be TRBD2 (5 bases). The CDR3 has 13 amino acids. Per germline, CDR1 SQVTM and CDR2 ANQGSEA. The germline V and J ends were trimmed by 6 bases and 4 bases, with 15 bases remaining between them. The CDR3 loop is CSVAGTLTETQYF. The CDR3 DNA reads TGCAGCGTCGCGGGCACACTAACAGAGACCCAGTACTTC.

The chain links TRBV28 to TRBJ2-1; D is perhaps TRBD1 (5 bases). V was cut by 6 bases and J by 12 bases, with 15 bases left in between. The CDR3 is 12 residues long. Germline-derived CDR1 and CDR2 are MDHEN and SYDVKM. This CDR3 reads CASSQTVALQFF. CDR3 DNA sequence: TGTGCCAGCAGCCAGACAGTCGCGTTGCAGTTCTTC. Based on the CDR3 plus reference TRBV28 and TRBJ2-1, the full variable domain is DVKVTQSSRYLVKRTGEKVFLECVQDMDHENMFWYRQDPGLGLRLIYFSYDVKMKEKGDIPEGYSVSREKKERFSLILESASTNQTSMYLCASSQTVALQFFGPGTRLTVL.

The gene calls are TRBV2 and TRBJ1-1, with D unresolved. The CDR3 runs to 15 residues. V lost 6 bases and J 0 bases, leaving 14 bases between the germline ends. Germline values: CDR1 SNHLY, CDR2 FYNNEI. The CDR3 protein is CASRLGSTMNTEAFF. In DNA form, the CDR3 reads TGTGCCAGCAGGCTAGGTAGTACAATGAACACTGAAGCTTTCTTT. The whole variable domain, remainder taken from reference TRBV2 and TRBJ1-1, is EPEVTQTPSHQVTQMGQEVILRCVPISNHLYFYWYRQILGQKVEFLVSFYNNEISEKSEIFDDQFSVERPDGSNFTLKIRSTKLEDSAMYFCASRLGSTMNTEAFFGQGTRLTVV.

CDR3 sequence: CAWSRGQSYNEQFF. Written as DNA, the CDR3 is TGTGCCTGGAGTAGAGGACAATCCTACAATGAGCAGTTCTTC. The rearrangement links TRBV30 to TRBJ2-1; possible D gene TRBD1, 5 bases. CDR1 is GTSNPN and CDR2 is SVGIG in the germline V gene (reference sequence). V was trimmed by 2 bases and J by 1 base, leaving 9 bases between them. The CDR3 spans 14 residues.

The rearrangement uses TRBV13 and TRBJ1-6, with 7 positions matching TRBD1. The length of the CDR3 is 14 residues. Germline CDR1 reads PRHDT; CDR2 reads FYEKMQ (reference sequence). Germline trimming cut 5 bases from V and 7 bases from J; bases unmatched to any gene: 5. CDR3 sequence reads: CASSRGTANSPLHF. The CDR3 DNA reads TGTGCCAGCAGCAGGGGGACAGCCAATTCACCCCTCCACTTT. Looking up the rest from reference TRBV13 and TRBJ1-6 gives the full variable domain: AAGVIQSPRHLIKEKRETATLKCYPIPRHDTVYWYQQGPGQDPQFLISFYEKMQSDKGSIPDRFSAQQFSDYHSELNMSSLELGDSALYFCASSRGTANSPLHFGNGTRLTVT.